This T cell receptor (beta chain) originates from a study of cytotoxic CD8 clonotypes in ibrutinib-treated CLL. Produced via immunoSEQ multiplex PCR; TCRdb's table is partial and in-frame only. The sample yields approximately 210,000 clones, over 55% seen once. The CDR3 sequence is 16 residues long. Germline loops: CDR1 SGHRS, CDR2 YFSETQ. V lost 0 bases and J 2 bases, leaving 9 bases between the germline ends. PBMCs were cryopreserved, and 2 to 2.5 micrograms of genomic DNA from them went into TCR beta libraries. V and J are TRBV5-1 and TRBJ2-6, with no clear D. The input for sequencing was PBMCs, taken after 24 months of ibrutinib treatment. This receptor was identified in a human donor with chronic lymphocytic leukemia. The CDR3 reads CASSLGRGAGANVLTF. CDR3 coding DNA: TGCGCCAGCAGCTTGGGTCGTGGGGCTGGGGCCAACGTCCTGACTTTC.